The subject of this entry is one T cell receptor (beta chain). Its target is not known. The data were obtained in a study of cytomegalovirus exposure and HLA in healthy donors. Study-level background: The roughly 130 validation repertoires used the same platform as the approximately 620 first-cohort repertoires (as reported by a later analysis).

Repertoires were generated with immunoSEQ multiplex PCR, while TCRdb's copy carries only in-frame clones and drops some. Of roughly 150,000 clones listed, around nine tenths are singletons. Study findings and constraints: Subsequent analysis of the approximately 110 validation repertoires found a tendency for first-cohort TCR clusters to co-occur. For most TCR sequences rarity was the rule, although some public TCRs occurred in many donors.

Per germline, CDR1 KGHSH and CDR2 LQKENI. Deletions cut 0 bases from V and 0 bases from J, with 12 bases between. CDR3 length: 17 amino acids. V usage is TRBV18 and J usage is TRBJ1-3; weak D call: TRBD1 (6 bases). The source is a man aged 18 to 29 in good health and CMV-seropositive. Specimen: PBMCs. The CDR3 loop reads CASSPPSGQISGNTIYF. CDR3 coding DNA: TGTGCCAGCTCACCACCCTCCGGACAGATCTCTGGAAACACCATATATTTT.